These 2 T cell receptor beta chains came from one sample sequenced in a study of shared clonotypes between healthy human individuals. Naive CD8 isolation took CD45RO-negative cells positively selected for CCR7 and excluded terminally differentiated effector memory CD45RA+ cells. TCRdb's table, derived via immunoSEQ multiplex PCR, lists solely in-frame clones and lacks some. The sample lists about 1,900,000 clones, 85% to 95% seen once, with 1% to 1.5% in the top ten. The source material was naive CD8+ T cells sorted from blood. The receptors were gathered from a man younger than 35 in good health.

The rearrangement joins TRBV7-9 to TRBJ2-3, with 10 bases aligning to TRBD2. Germline lookup yields CDR1 SEHNR and CDR2 FQNEAQ (reference sequence). Germline trimming cut 1 base from V and 3 bases from J; bases unmatched to any gene: 7. The CDR3 loop spans 17 amino acids. As DNA, the CDR3 is TGTGCCAGCAGCTTAGAGGAAGCGGGAGGGCCAACAGATACGCAGTATTTT. The encoded protein is CASSLEEAGGPTDTQYF.

V and J are TRBV9 and TRBJ2-7; the D is unclear. Germline CDR1 and CDR2: SGDLS and YYNGEE. The CDR3 sequence is 15 residues long. V lost 4 bases to trimming and J lost 6 bases, with 20 bases between them. The CDR3 protein is CASSPTVAQDGEQYF. CDR3 coding DNA: TGTGCCAGCAGCCCCACAGTAGCTCAGGACGGCGAGCAGTACTTC.